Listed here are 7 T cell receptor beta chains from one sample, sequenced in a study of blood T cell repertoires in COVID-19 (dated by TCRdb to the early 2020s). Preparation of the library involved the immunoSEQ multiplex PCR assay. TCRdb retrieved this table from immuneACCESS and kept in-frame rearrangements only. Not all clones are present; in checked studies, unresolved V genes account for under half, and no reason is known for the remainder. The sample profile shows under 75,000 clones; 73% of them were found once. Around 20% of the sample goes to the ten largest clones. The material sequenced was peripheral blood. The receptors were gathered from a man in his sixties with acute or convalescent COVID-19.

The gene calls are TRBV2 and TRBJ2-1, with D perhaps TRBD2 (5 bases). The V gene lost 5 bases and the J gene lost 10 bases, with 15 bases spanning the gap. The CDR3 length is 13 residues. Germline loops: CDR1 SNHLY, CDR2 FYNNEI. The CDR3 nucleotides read TGTGCCAGCAGTTTTGAACAGAAGCGGGAGCAGTTCTTC. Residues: CASSFEQKREQFF.

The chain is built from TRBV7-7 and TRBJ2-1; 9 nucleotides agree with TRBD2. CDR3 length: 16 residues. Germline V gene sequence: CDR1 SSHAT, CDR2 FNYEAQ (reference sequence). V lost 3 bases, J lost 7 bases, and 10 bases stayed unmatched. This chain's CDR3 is CASSFHAGGRLNEQFF. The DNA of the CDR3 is TGTGCCAGCAGCTTCCACGCGGGGGGGCGATTGAATGAGCAGTTCTTC.

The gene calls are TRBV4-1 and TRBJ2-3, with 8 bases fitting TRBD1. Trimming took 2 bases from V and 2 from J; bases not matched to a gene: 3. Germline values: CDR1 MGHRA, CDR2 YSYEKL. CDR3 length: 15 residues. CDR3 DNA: TGCGCCAGCAGCCAAACGGGACAGGTCACAGATACGCAGTATTTT. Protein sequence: CASSQTGQVTDTQYF.

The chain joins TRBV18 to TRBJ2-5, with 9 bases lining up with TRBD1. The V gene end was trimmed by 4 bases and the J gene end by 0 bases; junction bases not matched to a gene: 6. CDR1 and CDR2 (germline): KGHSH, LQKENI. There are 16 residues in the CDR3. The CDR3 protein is CASSLWDRANQETQYF. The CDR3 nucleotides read TGTGCCAGCTCACTGTGGGACAGGGCGAACCAAGAGACCCAGTACTTC.

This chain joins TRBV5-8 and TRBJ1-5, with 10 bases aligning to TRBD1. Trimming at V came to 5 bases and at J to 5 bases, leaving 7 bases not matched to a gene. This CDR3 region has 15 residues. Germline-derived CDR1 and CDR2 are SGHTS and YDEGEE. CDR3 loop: CASSPGQGFDQPQHF. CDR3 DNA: TGTGCCAGCAGTCCGGGACAGGGGTTTGATCAGCCCCAGCATTTT.

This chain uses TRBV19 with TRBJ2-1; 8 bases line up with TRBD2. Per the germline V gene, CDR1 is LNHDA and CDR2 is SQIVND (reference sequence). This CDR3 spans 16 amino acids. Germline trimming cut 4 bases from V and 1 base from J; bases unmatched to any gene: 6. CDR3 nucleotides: TGTGCCAGTAGTACGACGGCGGGGGGATCCTACAATGAGCAGTTCTTC. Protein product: CASSTTAGGSYNEQFF.

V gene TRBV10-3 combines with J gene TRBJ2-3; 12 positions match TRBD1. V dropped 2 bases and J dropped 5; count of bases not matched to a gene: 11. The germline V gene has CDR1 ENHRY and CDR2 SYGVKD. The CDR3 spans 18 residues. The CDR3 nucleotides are TGTGCCATCAGTGAGACCATGCCGGGACAGGGGGCGGGAGATACGCAGTATTTT. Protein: CAISETMPGQGAGDTQYF.